The rows below give T cell receptor beta chains drawn from one sample of a study of regulatory T cells in long-lasting Graves disease. TCRdb reprocessed the multiplex PCR reads via MiXCR and lists one record per CDR3 protein. This sample has around 500,000 distinct CDR3 sequences; around 12% occur once, and the top ten carry roughly 9.3%. The data also belong to a second study, concerning T cells in Graves' hyperthyroidism and ophthalmopathy.

The sequencing used peripheral blood mononuclear cells (PBMCs), collected at new diagnosis, from a patient treated with antithyroid drugs. The receptors come from a woman in her twenties or thirties with Graves disease. Both conserved end residues are part of each CDR3. Each record gives: clone size, D gene, J gene, V gene, CDR3 protein, CDR3 DNA. D genes are given only for firm matches. Expanded clones get a size class; other rows say once, few or many, or leave the size out.

abundance: many; d_gene: -; j_gene: TRBJ1-1; v_gene: TRBV12-3/TRBV12-4; CDR3aa: CASSLWNTEAFF; CDR3nt: TGTGCCAGCAGTTTATGGAACACTGAAGCTTTCTTT
abundance: many; d_gene: -; j_gene: TRBJ1-4; v_gene: TRBV27; CDR3aa: CASSLSKGATNEKLFF; CDR3nt: TGTGCCAGCAGTTTATCGAAAGGGGCAACTAATGAAAAACTGTTTTTT
abundance: many; d_gene: TRBD1; j_gene: TRBJ1-1; v_gene: TRBV18; CDR3aa: CASSPNRQGYTEAFF; CDR3nt: TGTGCCAGCTCACCCAATAGACAGGGGTACACTGAAGCTTTCTTT
abundance: many; d_gene: TRBD1; j_gene: TRBJ1-4; v_gene: TRBV27; CDR3aa: CASRRDREATNEKLFF; CDR3nt: TGTGCCAGCAGACGGGACAGGGAGGCAACTAATGAAAAACTGTTTTTT
abundance: few; d_gene: TRBD1; j_gene: TRBJ1-5; v_gene: TRBV7-6; CDR3aa: CASSSTIRTGPNQPQHF; CDR3nt: TGTGCCAGCAGCTCAACGATCCGGACAGGCCCGAATCAGCCCCAGCATTTT
abundance: -; d_gene: -; j_gene: TRBJ2-1; v_gene: TRBV7-8; CDR3aa: CASSLSLNVLAAYNEQFF; CDR3nt: TGTGCCAGCAGCTTATCCCTCAATGTACTAGCCGCGTACAATGAGCAGTTCTTC
abundance: -; d_gene: TRBD2; j_gene: TRBJ2-3; v_gene: TRBV20-1; CDR3aa: CSASGEAGGRPDTQYF; CDR3nt: TGCAGTGCTAGCGGGGAAGCGGGAGGACGGCCAGATACGCAGTATTTT
abundance: -; d_gene: -; j_gene: TRBJ2-1; v_gene: TRBV6-1; CDR3aa: CATNRDSYNEQFF; CDR3nt: TGTGCCACCAACAGGGACTCCTACAATGAGCAGTTCTTC
abundance: few; d_gene: TRBD1; j_gene: TRBJ1-1; v_gene: TRBV29-1; CDR3aa: CSVALQGVNTEAFF; CDR3nt: TGCAGCGTTGCCCTGCAGGGGGTGAACACTGAAGCTTTCTTT
abundance: -; d_gene: -; j_gene: TRBJ2-7; v_gene: TRBV28; CDR3aa: CASSPTRPLRYF; CDR3nt: TGTGCCAGCAGTCCCACCCGGCCCTTGCGGTACTTC
abundance: few; d_gene: TRBD2; j_gene: TRBJ2-7; v_gene: TRBV9; CDR3aa: CASSSGTSGTSEQYF; CDR3nt: TGTGCCAGCAGCTCTGGGACTAGCGGGACCAGCGAGCAGTACTTC
abundance: many; d_gene: TRBD1; j_gene: TRBJ2-6; v_gene: TRBV27; CDR3aa: CASRRQGSGANVLTF; CDR3nt: TGTGCCAGCAGAAGACAGGGCTCTGGGGCCAACGTCCTGACTTTC
abundance: many; d_gene: -; j_gene: TRBJ2-7; v_gene: TRBV5-6; CDR3aa: CASSLDSLYEQYF; CDR3nt: TGTGCCAGCAGCTTAGACAGCCTCTACGAGCAGTACTTC
abundance: -; d_gene: -; j_gene: TRBJ1-3; v_gene: TRBV7-2; CDR3aa: CASSPDRNTIYF; CDR3nt: TGTGCCAGCAGCCCAGACAGAAACACCATATATTTT
abundance: -; d_gene: TRBD2; j_gene: TRBJ2-1; v_gene: TRBV18; CDR3aa: CASSPPGRAGGNNEQFF; CDR3nt: TGTGCCAGCTCACCACCGGGCCGGGCGGGGGGTAACAATGAGCAGTTCTTC
abundance: many; d_gene: TRBD1; j_gene: TRBJ2-7; v_gene: TRBV7-2; CDR3aa: CASSLAPGQRYEQYF; CDR3nt: TGTGCCAGCAGCTTAGCCCCGGGACAGCGGTACGAGCAGTACTTC
abundance: many; d_gene: -; j_gene: TRBJ2-5; v_gene: TRBV28; CDR3aa: CASSYYMVHGRVRQYF; CDR3nt: TGTGCCAGCAGTTACTACATGGTACACGGGCGGGTTAGGCAGTACTTC
abundance: -; d_gene: TRBD2; j_gene: TRBJ2-7; v_gene: TRBV20-1; CDR3aa: CSMTSGTIYEQYF; CDR3nt: TGCTCCATGACTAGCGGGACGATTTACGAGCAGTACTTC
abundance: few; d_gene: TRBD1; j_gene: TRBJ2-7; v_gene: TRBV20-1; CDR3aa: CSAGQAAPPLVVDYEQYF; CDR3nt: TGCAGTGCCGGACAGGCCGCACCCCCTTTGGTTGTGGACTACGAGCAGTACTTC
abundance: many; d_gene: TRBD2; j_gene: TRBJ2-7; v_gene: TRBV12-3/TRBV12-4; CDR3aa: CASSPSSSGPLQYF; CDR3nt: TGCGCCAGCAGTCCCTCCTCTAGCGGACCCTTGCAGTACTTC
abundance: -; d_gene: -; j_gene: TRBJ2-7; v_gene: TRBV20-1; CDR3aa: CSATGTAYEQYF; CDR3nt: TGCAGTGCAACGGGGACTGCCTACGAGCAGTACTTC
abundance: -; d_gene: TRBD2; j_gene: TRBJ2-7; v_gene: TRBV18; CDR3aa: CASSPQGGAKSPYEQYF; CDR3nt: TGTGCCAGCTCACCACAGGGAGGGGCAAAGTCCCCCTACGAGCAGTACTTC
abundance: few; d_gene: -; j_gene: TRBJ2-4; v_gene: TRBV7-2; CDR3aa: CASSQDWPTVPGDIQYF; CDR3nt: TGCGCCAGCAGCCAAGATTGGCCCACAGTCCCCGGGGACATTCAGTACTTC